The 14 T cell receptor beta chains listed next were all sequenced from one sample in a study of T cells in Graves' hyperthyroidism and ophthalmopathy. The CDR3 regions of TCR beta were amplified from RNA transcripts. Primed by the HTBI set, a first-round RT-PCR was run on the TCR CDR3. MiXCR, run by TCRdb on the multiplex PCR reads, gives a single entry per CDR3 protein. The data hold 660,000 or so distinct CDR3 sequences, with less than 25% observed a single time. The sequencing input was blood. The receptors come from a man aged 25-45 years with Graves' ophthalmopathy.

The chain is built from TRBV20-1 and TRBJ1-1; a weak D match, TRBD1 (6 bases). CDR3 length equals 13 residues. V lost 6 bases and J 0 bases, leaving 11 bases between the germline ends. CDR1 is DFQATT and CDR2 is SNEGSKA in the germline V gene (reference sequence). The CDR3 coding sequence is TGCAGTGCCACTACAGGGATGAACACTGAAGCTTTCTTT. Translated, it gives CSATTGMNTEAFF.

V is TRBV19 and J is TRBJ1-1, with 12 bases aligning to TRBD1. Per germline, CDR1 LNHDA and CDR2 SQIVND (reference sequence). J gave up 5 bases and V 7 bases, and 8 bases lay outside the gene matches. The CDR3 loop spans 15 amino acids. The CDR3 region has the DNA TGTGCCAGTATTGGGACAGGGGGCGCGCGGACTGAAGCTTTCTTT. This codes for CASIGTGGARTEAFF.

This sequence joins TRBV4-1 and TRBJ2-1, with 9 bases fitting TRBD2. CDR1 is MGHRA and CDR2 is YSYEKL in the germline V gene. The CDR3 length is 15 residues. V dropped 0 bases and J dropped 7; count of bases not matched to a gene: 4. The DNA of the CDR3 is TGCGCCAGCAGCCAAGAGGGGACTAGCTTTAATGAGCAGTTCTTC. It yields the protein CASSQEGTSFNEQFF.

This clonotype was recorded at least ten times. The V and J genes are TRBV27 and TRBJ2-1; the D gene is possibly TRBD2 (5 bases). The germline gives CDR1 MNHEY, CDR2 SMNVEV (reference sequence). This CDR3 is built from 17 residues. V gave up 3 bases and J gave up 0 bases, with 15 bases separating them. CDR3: CASSLPSGMSSYNEQFF. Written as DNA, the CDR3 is TGTGCCAGCAGTTTGCCATCCGGGATGAGCTCCTACAATGAGCAGTTCTTC.

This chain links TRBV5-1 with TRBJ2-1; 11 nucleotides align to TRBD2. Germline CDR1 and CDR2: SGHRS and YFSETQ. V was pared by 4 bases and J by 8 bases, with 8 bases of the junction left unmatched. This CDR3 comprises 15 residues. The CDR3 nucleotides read TGCGCCAGCAGCATGCTAGCGGGAGGAGTCGATGAGCAGTTCTTC. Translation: CASSMLAGGVDEQFF.

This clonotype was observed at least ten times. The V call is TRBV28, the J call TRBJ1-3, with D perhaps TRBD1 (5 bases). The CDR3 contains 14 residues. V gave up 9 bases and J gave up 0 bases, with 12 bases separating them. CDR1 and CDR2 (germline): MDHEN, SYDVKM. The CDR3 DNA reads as TGTGCCAGTTTCCCCGGGGGCTCTGGAAACACCATATATTTT. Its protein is CASFPGGSGNTIYF.

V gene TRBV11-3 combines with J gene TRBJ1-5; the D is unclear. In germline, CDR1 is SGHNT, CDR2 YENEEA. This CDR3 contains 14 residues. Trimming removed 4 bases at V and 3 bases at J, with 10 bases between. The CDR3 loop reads CASSSVGPNQPQHF. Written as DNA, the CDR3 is TGTGCCAGCAGCTCAGTAGGCCCCAATCAGCCCCAGCATTTT.

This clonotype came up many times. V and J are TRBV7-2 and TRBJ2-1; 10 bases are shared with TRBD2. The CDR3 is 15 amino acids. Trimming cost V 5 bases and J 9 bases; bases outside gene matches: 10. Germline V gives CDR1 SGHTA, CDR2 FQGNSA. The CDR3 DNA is TGTGCCAGCAGCCCCCTGGGACTAGCGAGCTCTGAGCAGTTCTTC. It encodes CASSPLGLASSEQFF.

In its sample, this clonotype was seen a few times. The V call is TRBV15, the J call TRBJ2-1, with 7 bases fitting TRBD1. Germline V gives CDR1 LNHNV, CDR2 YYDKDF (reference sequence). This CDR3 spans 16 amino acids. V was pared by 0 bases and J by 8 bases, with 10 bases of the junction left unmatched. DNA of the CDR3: TGTGCCACCAGCAGAGATCGACAGGGCTCCCTTCATGAGCAGTTCTTC. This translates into CATSRDRQGSLHEQFF.

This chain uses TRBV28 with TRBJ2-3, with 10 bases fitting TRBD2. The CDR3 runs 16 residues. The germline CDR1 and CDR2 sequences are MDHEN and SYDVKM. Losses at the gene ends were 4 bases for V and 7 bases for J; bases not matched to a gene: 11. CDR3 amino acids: CASSSPLASGRYTQYF. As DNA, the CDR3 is TGTGCCAGCAGTTCCCCCCTTGCTAGCGGGAGATATACGCAGTATTTT.

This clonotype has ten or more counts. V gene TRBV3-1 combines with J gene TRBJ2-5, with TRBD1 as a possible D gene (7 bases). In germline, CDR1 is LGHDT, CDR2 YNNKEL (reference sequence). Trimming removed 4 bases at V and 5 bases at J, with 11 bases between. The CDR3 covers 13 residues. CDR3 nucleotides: TGTGCCAGCAGCCTCAGGGGGGCGGAGACCCAGTACTTC. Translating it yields CASSLRGAETQYF.

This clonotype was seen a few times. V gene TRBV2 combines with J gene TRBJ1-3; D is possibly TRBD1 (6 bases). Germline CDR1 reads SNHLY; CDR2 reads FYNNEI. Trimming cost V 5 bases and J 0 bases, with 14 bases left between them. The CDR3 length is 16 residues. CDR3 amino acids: CASSTGQSLSGNTIYF. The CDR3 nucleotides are TGTGCCAGCAGTACTGGACAGTCCCTCTCTGGAAACACCATATATTTT.

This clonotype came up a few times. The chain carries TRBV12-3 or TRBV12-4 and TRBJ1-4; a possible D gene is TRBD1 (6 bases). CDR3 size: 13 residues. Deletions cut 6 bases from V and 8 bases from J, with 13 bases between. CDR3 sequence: CASSSPGVEKLFF. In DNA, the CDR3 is TGTGCCAGCAGCAGTCCAGGGGTAGAAAAACTGTTTTTT.

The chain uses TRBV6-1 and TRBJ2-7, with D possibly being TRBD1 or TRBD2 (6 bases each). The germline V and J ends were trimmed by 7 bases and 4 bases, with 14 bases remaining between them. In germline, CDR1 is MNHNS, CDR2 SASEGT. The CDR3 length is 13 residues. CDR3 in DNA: TGTGCCAGCAAGAGAACAGGGAGGTACGAGCAGTACTTC. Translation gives CASKRTGRYEQYF.